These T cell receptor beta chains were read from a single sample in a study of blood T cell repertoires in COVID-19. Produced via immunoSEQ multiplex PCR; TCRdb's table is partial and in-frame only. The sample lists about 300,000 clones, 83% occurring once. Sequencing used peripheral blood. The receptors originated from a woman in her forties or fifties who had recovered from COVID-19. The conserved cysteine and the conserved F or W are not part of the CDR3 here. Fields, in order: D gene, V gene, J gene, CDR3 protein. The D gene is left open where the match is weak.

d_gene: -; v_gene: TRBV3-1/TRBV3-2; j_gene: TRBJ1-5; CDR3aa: ASSQVGRQPQH
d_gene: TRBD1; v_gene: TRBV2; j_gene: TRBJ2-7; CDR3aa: ASSGGTGSYEQY
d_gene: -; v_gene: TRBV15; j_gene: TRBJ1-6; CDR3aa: ATSRDRVSLNSPLH
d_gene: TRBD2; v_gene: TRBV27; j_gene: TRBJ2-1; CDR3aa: ASSLSSGGAYNEQF
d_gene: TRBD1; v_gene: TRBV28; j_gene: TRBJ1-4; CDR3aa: ASSLSQGDREGATNEKLF
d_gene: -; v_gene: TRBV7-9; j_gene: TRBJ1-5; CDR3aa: ASNLDGNQPQH
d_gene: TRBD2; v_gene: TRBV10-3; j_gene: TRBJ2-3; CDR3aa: AISDPGLAGPDTQY
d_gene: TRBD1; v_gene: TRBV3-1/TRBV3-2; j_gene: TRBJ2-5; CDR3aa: ASSIPDRDVNQETQY
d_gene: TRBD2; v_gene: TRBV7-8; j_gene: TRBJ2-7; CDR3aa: ASSTIAGGSYEQY
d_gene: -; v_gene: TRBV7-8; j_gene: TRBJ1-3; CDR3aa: ASRGAASSGNTIY
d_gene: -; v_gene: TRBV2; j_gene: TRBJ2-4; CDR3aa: ASSENQRGAVQY
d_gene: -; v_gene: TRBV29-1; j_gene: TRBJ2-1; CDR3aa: SGANNEQF
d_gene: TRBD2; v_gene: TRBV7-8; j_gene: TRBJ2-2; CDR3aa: ASSLAQGGRASTGELF
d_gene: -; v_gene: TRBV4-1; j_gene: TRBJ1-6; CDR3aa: ASSTGETFNSPLH
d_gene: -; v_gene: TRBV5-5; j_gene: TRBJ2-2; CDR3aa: ASTLRAGASTGELF
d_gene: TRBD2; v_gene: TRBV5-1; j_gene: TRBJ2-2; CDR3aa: ASSLGTSGTGELF
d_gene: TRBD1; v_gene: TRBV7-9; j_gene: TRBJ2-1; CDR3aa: ASSRQGDYNEQF
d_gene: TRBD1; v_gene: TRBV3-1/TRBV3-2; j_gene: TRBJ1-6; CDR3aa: ASRCARDRGPILSNSPLH
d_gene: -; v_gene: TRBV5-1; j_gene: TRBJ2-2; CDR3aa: ASSLDSPNTGELF
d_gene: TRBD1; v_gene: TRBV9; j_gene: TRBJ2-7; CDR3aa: ASSPRTGSNEQY
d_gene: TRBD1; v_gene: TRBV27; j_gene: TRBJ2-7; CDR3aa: ASSSGQGANEQY
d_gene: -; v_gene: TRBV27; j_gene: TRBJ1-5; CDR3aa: ASSPDRSLIENEPQH
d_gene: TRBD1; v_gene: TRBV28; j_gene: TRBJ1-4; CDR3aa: ASIFGGGGLANEKLF
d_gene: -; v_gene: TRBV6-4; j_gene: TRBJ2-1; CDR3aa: ASRQRTNGYNEQF
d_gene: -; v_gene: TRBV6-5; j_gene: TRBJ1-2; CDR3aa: ASSTERRNGYT
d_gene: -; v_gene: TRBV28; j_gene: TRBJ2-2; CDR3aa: ASSLNPGGELF
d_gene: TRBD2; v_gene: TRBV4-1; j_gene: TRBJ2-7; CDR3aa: ASSQGSFSTSGSREQY
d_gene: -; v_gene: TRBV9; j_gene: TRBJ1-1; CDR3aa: ASSVLEDTEAF
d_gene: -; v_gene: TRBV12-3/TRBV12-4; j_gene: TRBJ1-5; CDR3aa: ASSTGSNQPQH
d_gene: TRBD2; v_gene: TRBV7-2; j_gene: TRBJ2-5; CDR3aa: ASSLAASGMGETQY
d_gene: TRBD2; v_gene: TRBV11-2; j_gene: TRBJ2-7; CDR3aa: ASSLSGVAGYEQY
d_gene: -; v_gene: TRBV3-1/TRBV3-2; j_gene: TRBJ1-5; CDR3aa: ASSPTQGRGPQH
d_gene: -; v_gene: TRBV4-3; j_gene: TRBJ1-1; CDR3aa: ASSPDSVLNTEAF
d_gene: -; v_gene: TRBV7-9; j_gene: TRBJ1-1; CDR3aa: ASSLEVAGVTEAF
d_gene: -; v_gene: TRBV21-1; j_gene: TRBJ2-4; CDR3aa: ASSRAVHRAKNIQY
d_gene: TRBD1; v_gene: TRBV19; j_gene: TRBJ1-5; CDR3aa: ATGQGSQPQH
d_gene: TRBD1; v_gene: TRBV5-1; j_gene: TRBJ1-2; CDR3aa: ASSDRLRTGKGYGYT
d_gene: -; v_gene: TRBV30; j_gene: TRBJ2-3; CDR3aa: AGRSWTDTQY